The 29 T cell receptor beta chains below come from one sample, sequenced in a study of control samples from healthy donors and cancer patients. TCRdb's copy holds only in-frame clones and misses some; the assay was immunoSEQ multiplex PCR. This sample yields some 150,000 clones, of which 93% are seen a single time; about 2.4% belongs to the top ten. Sequenced input: blood. The receptors stem from a man aged 45-65 years in good health.

This clone was recorded once. The V call is TRBV14, the J call TRBJ1-4, with 8 bases lining up with TRBD1. Germline V gene sequence: CDR1 SGHDN, CDR2 FVKESK. This CDR3 has 13 amino acids. With V trimmed by 4 bases and J by 8 bases, 3 bases remained unmatched. Here the CDR3 DNA reads TGTGCCAGCAGCCGGGGACAGGAAGAAAAACTGTTTTTT. Protein product: CASSRGQEEKLFF. Complete variable domain (other parts from reference TRBV14 and TRBJ1-4): EAGVTQFPSHSVIEKGQTVTLRCDPISGHDNLYWYRRVMGKEIKFLLHFVKESKQDESGMPNNRFLAERTGGTYSTLKVQPAELEDSGVYFCASSRGQEEKLFFGSGTQLSVL.

CDR3 sequence (DNA): TGTGCCACCAGTGGTGGGACAGGGGGACCCTTGGAGACCCAGTACTTC. This gives the protein CATSGGTGGPLETQYF. The chain employs TRBV24-1 and TRBJ2-5; 11 nucleotides match TRBD1. Germline assignment: CDR1 KGHDR and CDR2 SFDVKD. The CDR3 runs 16 residues. Trimming took 5 bases from V and 5 from J; bases not matched to a gene: 9.

The chain joins TRBV11-3 to TRBJ2-7, with no clear D. This CDR3 comprises 10 residues. Germline CDR1 is SGHNT and CDR2 is YENEEA. Trimming cost V 6 bases and J 5 bases, with 5 bases left between them. CDR3 DNA: TGTGCCAGCAGGGGAAACGAGCAGTACTTC. Its translation is CASRGNEQYF.

This clone was detected once. V and J are TRBV29-1 and TRBJ2-7; D might be TRBD1 (6 bases). The germline V and J ends were trimmed by 5 bases and 6 bases, with 17 bases remaining between them. Per germline, CDR1 SQVTM and CDR2 ANQGSEA. The CDR3 extends over 13 amino acids. The CDR3 sequence: CSVPDRGDCEQYF. The CDR3 coding sequence is TGCAGCGTTCCGGACAGAGGGGATTGCGAGCAGTACTTC.

The CDR3, as DNA: TGTGCCAGCAGTTTAAGTGGGGGAATGAACACTGAAGCTTTCTTT. Translation gives CASSLSGGMNTEAFF. J is TRBJ1-1 and V is TRBV27, with a tentative D call TRBD1 (5 bases). The CDR3 runs to 15 residues. The germline CDR1 and CDR2 sequences are MNHEY and SMNVEV (reference sequence). The ends were cut back, 2 bases at V and 0 bases at J, with 10 bases in the middle.

This clone was seen once. The gene calls are TRBV6-5 and TRBJ2-2; 7 positions agree with TRBD1. The CDR3 spans 14 residues. Trimming at V came to 7 bases and at J to 1 base, leaving 3 bases not matched to a gene. From germline, CDR1 is MNHEY and CDR2 SVGAGI. The CDR3 sequence: CASKRQGNTGELFF. CDR3 coding DNA: TGTGCCAGCAAGAGACAGGGGAACACCGGGGAGCTGTTTTTT.

V gene TRBV5-4 combines with J gene TRBJ2-1; 8 bases fit TRBD2. Germline loops: CDR1 SGHNT, CDR2 YYREEE (reference sequence). The CDR3 runs 17 residues. V lost 4 bases to trimming and J lost 1 base; unmatched junction nucleotides: 10. The CDR3 DNA is TGTGCCAGCAGCCCCACCGGGGGGGGTCGTTCCTACAATGAGCAGTTCTTC. This translates into CASSPTGGGRSYNEQFF.

The CDR3 region has the DNA TGTGCCAGTAGAGAGGCAGGAGGACGGAGCCAGCCCCAGCATTTT. As protein: CASREAGGRSQPQHF. This sequence joins TRBV19 and TRBJ1-5, with no clear D. Trimming stripped 6 bases from V and 7 bases from J, with 19 bases between. The CDR3 runs 15 residues. CDR1 and CDR2 from the germline V gene are LNHDA and SQIVND (reference sequence).

Here the CDR3 DNA reads TGTGCCAGCAGCTTAACTAGCGCTATCTACAATGAGCAGTTCTTC. It is translated as CASSLTSAIYNEQFF. V and J are TRBV11-2 and TRBJ2-1; TRBD2 agrees at 7 bases. The J segment lost 3 bases and the V segment lost 2 bases, leaving 4 bases of the junction unmatched. Germline lookup yields CDR1 SGHAT and CDR2 FQNNGV. The CDR3 spans 15 residues.

The J gene is TRBJ1-1, the V gene TRBV28; D might be TRBD1 (5 bases). In germline, CDR1 is MDHEN, CDR2 SYDVKM. This CDR3 is 13 amino acids long. The V end was cut by 7 bases, the J end by 6 bases, with 15 bases between. The CDR3 is CASTQGREAEAFF. CDR3 nucleotides: TGTGCCAGCACACAAGGCAGGGAGGCTGAAGCTTTCTTT.

This chain connects TRBV6-6 to TRBJ1-4, with 9 bases lining up with TRBD1. The germline V gene encodes CDR1 MNHNY and CDR2 SVGAGI (reference sequence). V gave up 5 bases and J gave up 7 bases; unmatched junction bases: 14. This CDR3 comprises 17 residues. For the CDR3, the DNA is TGTGCCAGCAGTCAGCCTGGACAGGGGAACCATACTGAAAAACTGTTTTTT. Translated: CASSQPGQGNHTEKLFF.

The chain uses TRBV27 and TRBJ2-2; tentative D call: TRBD2 (5 bases). V lost 2 bases, J lost 7 bases, and 14 bases lay in between. The germline V gene encodes CDR1 MNHEY and CDR2 SMNVEV (reference sequence). The CDR3 covers 15 residues. The CDR3 DNA follows: TGTGCCAGCAGTTTACGAGCAGCGGAGGTCGGGGAGCTGTTTTTT. It yields the protein CASSLRAAEVGELFF.

The sample holds many counts of this clone. V gene TRBV28 combines with J gene TRBJ1-6; no reliable D call. V was shortened by 8 bases and J by 4 bases, with 9 bases between the two germline ends. The CDR3 extends over 13 amino acids. Germline CDR1 MDHEN, CDR2 SYDVKM. The CDR3 coding sequence is TGTGCCAGCCGTAGTACTTATAATTCACCCCTCCACTTT. It yields the protein CASRSTYNSPLHF.

The chain couples TRBV4-1 to TRBJ2-1; D may be TRBD1 or TRBD2 (6 bases each). CDR1 and CDR2 (germline): MGHRA, YSYEKL. The CDR3 is made up of 14 amino acids. V shed 5 bases and J shed 4 bases, with 12 bases lying between them. The CDR3 loop is CASSVRGLYNEQFF. CDR3 DNA sequence: TGCGCCAGCAGCGTACGGGGGCTGTACAATGAGCAGTTCTTC.

This sequence joins TRBV28 and TRBJ1-5; a weak D match, TRBD1 (5 bases). V lost 10 bases and J lost 4, with 23 bases in between. The CDR3 extends over 16 amino acids. Looked up from germline, CDR1 is MDHEN and CDR2 is SYDVKM. This CDR3 is CATLIGGAGRNQPQHF. The DNA for the CDR3 is TGTGCCACCCTAATTGGCGGGGCAGGCCGTAATCAGCCCCAGCATTTT.

The chain links TRBV5-1 to TRBJ2-1; 10 bases fit TRBD1. The ends lost 4 bases at V and 7 bases at J; junction bases unmatched: 8. This CDR3 is built from 15 residues. CDR1 and CDR2 from the germline V gene are SGHRS and YFSETQ. The CDR3 nucleotides read TGCGCCAGCAGCCCGGGACAGGGGTTGATGAATGAGCAGTTCTTC. Translating gives CASSPGQGLMNEQFF.

The chain links TRBV5-3 to TRBJ1-1; weak D call: TRBD1 (6 bases). TRBV5-3 is filed as an ORF, its function uncertain. The V and J ends lost 0 bases and 5 bases respectively, with 11 bases between them. The CDR3 consists of 14 residues. The CDR3 DNA reads TGTGCCAGAAGCTTGGATAGGGGGTCGACTGAAGCTTTCTTT. The encoded protein is CARSLDRGSTEAFF.

The genes are TRBV19 and TRBJ2-1; 7 positions match TRBD1. CDR1 and CDR2 (germline): LNHDA, SQIVND (reference sequence). The trim removed 8 bases at V and 2 bases at J, leaving 3 bases unmatched. CDR3 length: 13 residues. CDR3 loop: CASCRGPYNEQFF. The CDR3 DNA is TGTGCCAGTTGTAGGGGGCCCTACAATGAGCAGTTCTTC.

This rearrangement joins TRBV19 to TRBJ2-5, with no clear D. The length of the CDR3 is 11 residues. V was shortened by 0 bases and J by 5 bases, with 1 base between the two germline ends. Germline-derived CDR1 and CDR2 are LNHDA and SQIVND (reference sequence). The CDR3: CASSIEETQYF. CDR3 nucleotide sequence: TGTGCCAGTAGTATAGAGGAGACCCAGTACTTC.

The chain carries TRBV24-1 and TRBJ2-1; the D gene is possibly TRBD2 (6 bases). Germline V gene data show CDR1 as KGHDR and CDR2 as SFDVKD. This CDR3 is built from 15 residues. V lost 1 base to trimming and J lost 5 bases, with 11 bases between them. This CDR3 is CATSDLFGGDNEQFF. The CDR3 DNA follows: TGTGCCACCAGTGATTTATTCGGCGGGGACAATGAGCAGTTCTTC.

With regard to this clone: Other DNA sequences of this sample code for an identical CDR3. This chain links TRBV5-4 with TRBJ2-5; 8 nucleotides align to TRBD2. V lost 4 bases to trimming and J lost 2 bases; unmatched junction nucleotides: 4. The CDR3 spans 14 residues. Germline V gene lookup returns CDR1 SGHNT and CDR2 YYREEE (reference sequence). The CDR3 nucleotides read TGTGCCAGCAGCCTGGGCGGGGGGCAAGAGACCCAGTACTTC. Protein sequence: CASSLGGGQETQYF.

This chain uses TRBV9 with TRBJ2-1; TRBD2 matches 7 bases. The CDR3 spans 15 residues. J gave up 2 bases and V 0 bases, and 2 bases lay outside the gene matches. The V gene's germline CDR1 is SGDLS and CDR2 YYNGEE. The CDR3 spells CASSVGSGAYNEQFF. The DNA for the CDR3 is TGTGCCAGCAGCGTAGGGAGCGGGGCCTACAATGAGCAGTTCTTC.

This clone was counted once. This chain links TRBV18 with TRBJ1-5; 7 bases map to TRBD1. J gave up 3 bases and V 0 bases, and 2 bases lay outside the gene matches. CDR1 KGHSH and CDR2 LQKENI come from the germline V gene. The length of the CDR3 is 15 residues. CDR3 bases: TGTGCCAGCTCACCACCCGGGACAGTCAATCAGCCCCAGCATTTT. Its translation is CASSPPGTVNQPQHF.

The chain is built from TRBV5-6 and TRBJ1-1; TRBD1 matches at 10 bases. CDR1 is SGHDT, CDR2 YYEEEE, per germline. V lost 3 bases and J lost 4; bases outside the gene matches: 6. This CDR3 spans 15 amino acids. CDR3 sequence (DNA): TGTGCCAGCAGCTCGGACAGGGGGAGAGGCACTGAAGCTTTCTTT. This translates into CASSSDRGRGTEAFF.

This clone was seen once. This chain links TRBV5-1 with TRBJ1-1; 8 nucleotides match TRBD1. From germline, CDR1 is SGHRS and CDR2 YFSETQ. The CDR3 covers 15 residues. V lost 2 bases, J lost 10 bases, and 13 bases stayed unmatched. The CDR3 region is CASSFGQDRVSPAFF. As DNA, the CDR3 is TGCGCCAGCAGCTTTGGTCAGGACAGGGTATCCCCAGCTTTCTTT.

This sequence joins TRBV28 and TRBJ2-1, with 7 positions matching TRBD2. Germline V CDR1 and CDR2: MDHEN, SYDVKM. The ends lost 6 bases at V and 8 bases at J; junction bases unmatched: 10. The CDR3 consists of 14 residues. This CDR3 is CASRAPGRGDEQFF. The CDR3 DNA follows: TGTGCCAGCAGGGCCCCGGGGAGGGGCGATGAGCAGTTCTTC.

This clone appeared once. V usage is TRBV18 and J usage is TRBJ2-5, with D perhaps matching TRBD2 (6 bases). The V end lost 1 base, the J end lost 2 bases, and 17 bases lay between the germline ends. The germline CDR1 and CDR2 sequences are KGHSH and LQKENI. The CDR3 is 17 residues long. CDR3 residues: CASSPLQSVAAQETQYF. In DNA, the CDR3 is TGTGCCAGCTCACCACTGCAGAGTGTAGCGGCACAAGAGACCCAGTACTTC.

The count of this clone is one. The chain combines TRBV7-9 with TRBJ2-7; a possible D gene is TRBD2 (6 bases). The DNA matches TRBJ2-1 better at its end, which makes the J call doubtful. The CDR3 spans 15 residues. Germline CDR1 SEHNR, CDR2 FQNEAQ (reference sequence). In nucleotides, the CDR3 is TGTGCCAGCAGCAAACGTGGGGGGACGAACAATGAGCAGTTCTTC. It encodes CASSKRGGTNNEQFF.

V and J are TRBV25-1 and TRBJ2-2, with 10 nucleotides matching TRBD1. The J segment lost 4 bases and the V segment lost 7 bases, leaving 12 bases of the junction unmatched. Germline CDR1 MGHDK, CDR2 SYGVNS. The CDR3 is 17 residues long. The DNA of the CDR3 is TGTGCCAGCATCTTTCGCCCGGGACAGGGGAGCACCGGGGAGCTGTTTTTT. Residues: CASIFRPGQGSTGELFF.